One sample yielded the 8 T cell receptor beta chains listed below, sequenced in a study of shared clonotypes between healthy human individuals. Only in-frame clones appear in the TCRdb table, and some are missing; sequencing was by immunoSEQ multiplex PCR. Among about 380,000 clones listed, approximately 96% were seen once. Sequencing used memory CD8+ T cells sorted from blood. The subset was: CD45RO+ cells pooled with CCR7-negative TemRA cells. The origin of the receptors is a man aged 25 to 45 in good health.

Details on this clone: The sample has other DNA sequences that encode this CDR3 too. This chain links TRBV28 with TRBJ1-5; D unclear. Trimming cost V 5 bases and J 6 bases, with 8 bases left between them. CDR1 is MDHEN, CDR2 SYDVKM, per germline. The CDR3 contains 12 residues. CDR3 region: CASSPPGQPQHF. In DNA, the CDR3 is TGTGCCAGCAGTCCTCCTGGTCAGCCCCAGCATTTT.

The V gene is TRBV28, the J gene TRBJ1-1; D remains ambiguous. The CDR3 totals 12 residues. Germline CDR1 is MDHEN and CDR2 is SYDVKM. V lost 6 bases and J 4 bases, leaving 9 bases between the germline ends. The DNA for the CDR3 is TGTGCCAGCAGCGCTAGTTTCACTGAAGCTTTCTTT. Amino acids: CASSASFTEAFF.

The rearrangement joins TRBV6-5 to TRBJ1-6; D gene unclear. The CDR3 is made up of 13 amino acids. V lost 6 bases and J lost 11, with 14 bases in between. Per the germline V gene, CDR1 is MNHEY and CDR2 is SVGAGI. CDR3 in amino acids: CASRAEQPTPLHF. As DNA, the CDR3 is TGTGCCAGCAGGGCAGAACAGCCAACACCCCTCCACTTT.

The chain is built from TRBV5-1 and TRBJ2-7; 9 bases match TRBD1. The CDR3 is made up of 14 amino acids. The junction had 4 bases not matched to a gene; V was cut back by 1 base and J by 5 bases. Per germline, CDR1 SGHRS and CDR2 YFSETQ. CDR3 coding DNA: TGCGCCAGCAGCTTGCCGGGACAGGGCCACGAGCAGTACTTC. It codes for CASSLPGQGHEQYF.

The chain carries TRBV6-1 and TRBJ1-2, with 7 nucleotides matching TRBD1. CDR1 and CDR2 (germline): MNHNS, SASEGT. CDR3 length: 14 residues. V dropped 1 base and J dropped 8; count of bases not matched to a gene: 7. DNA for the CDR3: TGTGCCAGCAGTGAAGAAGGGGGCGTGGGAGGCTACACCTTC. Its translation: CASSEEGGVGGYTF.

This clone showed up just once. The rearrangement joins TRBV7-9 to TRBJ1-1, with D tentatively TRBD1 (6 bases). In germline, CDR1 is SEHNR, CDR2 FQNEAQ (reference sequence). Deletions cut 5 bases from V and 6 bases from J, with 16 bases between. The CDR3 runs 14 residues. Written as DNA, the CDR3 is TGTGCCAGCAGCGGACGGGACACTCGGGCTGAAGCTTTCTTT. As protein: CASSGRDTRAEAFF. The full variable domain, rest sourced from reference TRBV7-9 and TRBJ1-1, is DTGVSQNPRHKITKRGQNVTFRCDPISEHNRLYWYRQTLGQGPEFLTYFQNEAQLEKSRLLSDRFSAERPKGSFSTLEIQRTEQGDSAMYLCASSGRDTRAEAFFGQGTRLTVV.

V usage is TRBV7-9 and J usage is TRBJ2-5; D is perhaps TRBD1 (5 bases). The germline V gene has CDR1 SEHNR and CDR2 FQNEAQ (reference sequence). The CDR3 contains 14 residues. Deletions cut 2 bases from V and 4 bases from J, with 11 bases between. CDR3 in DNA: TGTGCCAGCAGCTTAAAGGTCCAGGGAGAGACCCAGTACTTC. It yields the protein CASSLKVQGETQYF.

In the case of this clone: This CDR3 is also generated by other DNA sequences in the sample. V is TRBV4-1 and J is TRBJ2-5; no reliable D call. Germline values: CDR1 MGHRA, CDR2 YSYEKL. CDR3 length: 13 amino acids. Between the trimmed V and J ends, which lost 1 base and 5 bases, there was a span of 8 bases. The CDR3 reads CASSQGVLETQYF. CDR3 bases: TGCGCCAGCAGCCAAGGAGTCCTTGAGACCCAGTACTTC.